This TCR beta chain stems from a study of cytomegalovirus exposure and HLA in healthy donors. Study-wide results and caveats: The tendency of first-cohort TCR clusters to co-occur in the roughly 120 validation repertoires was the finding of a later analysis. Through in vitro validation, three CMV-associated chains were shown to be specific for CMV antigens. A list of about 160 TCR beta chains associated with cytomegalovirus was given.

The donors were part of the approximately 120-subject validation cohort, which stood apart from the approximately 640-subject first cohort. V lost 6 bases and J 0 bases, leaving 14 bases between the germline ends. The CDR3 covers 15 residues. Germline CDR1 is LNHDA and CDR2 is SQIVND (reference sequence). Assay: immunoSEQ multiplex PCR; the TCRdb copy retains only in-frame clones and omits some. The sample gives under 200,000 clones, about nine tenths of which show up once; 5% to 7% is in the top ten. With regard to this clone: Its target is not known.

The sequence was obtained from a woman aged 25 to 39 in good health and CMV-seronegative. V usage is TRBV19 and J usage is TRBJ1-1, with D uncertain. Sequences were obtained from PBMCs. The CDR3 DNA reads as TGTGCCAGTAGCCCCATTGCGGGTATGAACACTGAAGCTTTCTTT. Translating it yields CASSPIAGMNTEAFF. The full variable domain, rest sourced from reference TRBV19 and TRBJ1-1, is DGGITQSPKYLFRKEGQNVTLSCEQNLNHDAMYWYRQDPGQGLRLIYYSQIVNDFQKGDIAEGYSVSREKKESFPLTVTSAQKNPTAFYLCASSPIAGMNTEAFFGQGTRLTVV.